Reported below is one T cell receptor (beta chain). This specimen belongs to a study of blood T cell repertoires in COVID-19. Background on the study: T cells, B-cell-depleted T cells, or PBMCs provided the cDNA or gDNA that served as material.

The V gene's germline CDR1 is SGHRS and CDR2 YFSETQ. The J segment lost 5 bases and the V segment lost 5 bases, leaving 5 bases of the junction unmatched. The CDR3 is made up of 14 amino acids. In the original analysis: From reference gene primer amplification, estimates of nucleated cell counts were derived. Sequencing was performed with immunoSEQ multiplex PCR; in TCRdb, only in-frame clones are kept and a portion is missing. From that table come the V and J calls and clone size; the DNA was used to work out D and trimming. Altogether almost 200,000 clones are present, 85% being singletons, with the ten largest covering approximately 0.97%.

The TCR sequence derives from a man in his sixties with COVID-19, enrolled during active disease. The V and J genes are TRBV5-1 and TRBJ2-7, with 12 nucleotides matching TRBD2. Input material: peripheral blood. CDR3 in amino acids: CASSSGTSGHEQYF. Here the CDR3 DNA reads TGCGCCAGCAGTTCCGGGACTAGCGGGCACGAGCAGTACTTC.